These 8 T cell receptor beta chains originate from one sample sequenced in a study of neoadjuvant anti-PD-1 for oral cavity cancer. Assay: immunoSEQ multiplex PCR; the TCRdb copy retains only in-frame clones and omits some. Here the sample spans some 70,000 clones, roughly 85% being singletons. The time point is: after neoadjuvant nivolumab, at surgical resection. Sequencing was performed on PBMCs, taken after nivolumab (anti-PD-1) treatment. These receptors all stem from a person aged 35-79 years with oral cavity squamous cell carcinoma.

This sequence joins TRBV6-6 and TRBJ2-7; D not resolved. Germline CDR1 reads MNHNY; CDR2 reads SVGAGI (reference sequence). The CDR3 extends over 13 amino acids. V was pared by 6 bases and J by 4 bases, with 13 bases between. CDR3 in DNA: TGTGCCAGCAGAGGAGTGGTTGGTTACGAGCAGTACTTC. Its protein product is CASRGVVGYEQYF.

The chain couples TRBV28 to TRBJ1-5; no firm D call. This CDR3 has 15 residues. The V and J ends lost 4 bases and 0 bases respectively, with 10 bases between them. Germline V gene lookup returns CDR1 MDHEN and CDR2 SYDVKM. The CDR3 protein is CASSSPSSSNQPQHF. CDR3 DNA: TGTGCCAGCAGTTCCCCCTCTAGTAGCAATCAGCCCCAGCATTTT.

The chain is built from TRBV28 and TRBJ1-4, with unresolved D. V lost 6 bases to trimming and J lost 4 bases, with 12 bases between them. The CDR3 is 14 residues long. Germline CDR1 MDHEN, CDR2 SYDVKM. CDR3 residues: CASRGTTDNEKLFF. In nucleotides, the CDR3 is TGTGCCAGCAGGGGTACGACGGATAATGAAAAACTGTTTTTT.

The sample holds a few counts of this clone. The rearrangement links TRBV19 to TRBJ1-1, with TRBD1 as a possible D gene (6 bases). Looked up from germline, CDR1 is LNHDA and CDR2 is SQIVND (reference sequence). This CDR3 region has 13 residues. Trimming took off 6 bases at V and 7 bases at J, with 15 bases between the two ends. CDR3 in DNA: TGTGCCAGTAGCAATCGGGGGGCCGTTGAAGCTTTCTTT. This codes for CASSNRGAVEAFF.

The chain links TRBV5-3 to TRBJ1-1; the D is unclear. TRBV5-3 is an open reading frame, and its role is uncertain. V gave up 4 bases and J gave up 5 bases, with 6 bases separating them. The CDR3 has 11 amino acids. In nucleotides, the CDR3 is TGTGCCAGAAGCCTCCGAACTGAAGCTTTCTTT. It encodes CARSLRTEAFF.

The chain employs TRBV30 and TRBJ1-1; D is possibly TRBD1 (6 bases). V lost 7 bases and J 7 bases, leaving 16 bases between the germline ends. Germline loops: CDR1 GTSNPN, CDR2 SVGIG (reference sequence). The CDR3 is 12 amino acids. The CDR3 sequence is CASPGAGVEAFF. CDR3 DNA: TGTGCCTCCCCAGGGGCAGGGGTTGAAGCTTTCTTT.

This sequence joins TRBV19 and TRBJ1-2; 7 bases fit TRBD1. J lost 9 bases, V lost 3 bases, and 10 bases had no gene match. Germline V gives CDR1 LNHDA, CDR2 SQIVND (reference sequence). The CDR3 has 14 amino acids. Written as DNA, the CDR3 is TGTGCCAGTAGTATCCCGGCGGCAGGGGGTAGCTACACCTTC. Protein product: CASSIPAAGGSYTF. Full variable domain (remainder filled in from reference TRBV19 and TRBJ1-2): DGGITQSPKYLFRKEGQNVTLSCEQNLNHDAMYWYRQDPGQGLRLIYYSQIVNDFQKGDIAEGYSVSREKKESFPLTVTSAQKNPTAFYLCASSIPAAGGSYTFGSGTRLTVV.

The chain carries TRBV6-1 and TRBJ2-7; no reliable D call. CDR1 and CDR2 from the germline V gene are MNHNS and SASEGT. V was trimmed by 3 bases and J by 3 bases, leaving 6 bases between them. The CDR3 runs 12 residues. Here the CDR3 reads CASSEGNYEQYF. The CDR3, as DNA: TGTGCCAGCAGTGAGGGAAACTACGAGCAGTACTTC.